These T cell receptor beta chains were read from a single sample in a study of human T cells and chemical hapten exposure. TCRdb analysed the RACE reads with MiXCR anew, one entry per CDR3 protein. The sample shows about 58,000 distinct CDR3 sequences, about an eighth of them seen only once. This material consisted of whole blood, taken in connection with sensitization to the hapten diphenylcyclopropenone (DPC). These receptors were taken from a man aged 30-40 years with alopecia areata. Some clones in this sample may be carry-over from other donors' samples. CDR3s include the opening cysteine and the closing phenylalanine or tryptophan. The D gene is left open where the match is weak. The size of a clone is reported for some rows only, either as once, few or many, or as a class for expanded clones.

DNA: TGTGTCAGCAGCTGGGACAGGGAGGATGGTGGCTACACCTTC
CDR3: CVSSWDREDGGYTF
V: TRBV7-2
D: TRBD1
size: .
J: TRBJ1-2

DNA: TGTGCCAGCACCCTTGGGACATCGCAAGAGACCCAGTACTTC
CDR3: CASTLGTSQETQYF
V: TRBV7-8
D: .
size: .
J: TRBJ2-5

DNA: TGTGCTAGCCTCCGTGGGGGGGCCAGGGAGACCCAGTACTTC
CDR3: CASLRGGARETQYF
V: TRBV7-8
D: .
size: many
J: TRBJ2-5

DNA: TGTGCCAGCAGTCAACTCAATCAGCCCCAGCATTTT
CDR3: CASSQLNQPQHF
V: TRBV6-2/TRBV6-3
D: .
size: few
J: TRBJ1-5

DNA: TGTGCCACCGTCGTCCGCTCTCACGGGAACACTGAAGCTTTCTTT
CDR3: CATVVRSHGNTEAFF
V: TRBV28
D: .
size: many
J: TRBJ1-1

DNA: TGTGCCAGCAGCTTGGATGACATCGGGCCCCAGCATTTT
CDR3: CASSLDDIGPQHF
V: TRBV7-2
D: .
size: .
J: TRBJ1-5

DNA: TGCAGCGTGCTTCCTGGACAGGCTATGAACACTGAAGCTTTCTTT
CDR3: CSVLPGQAMNTEAFF
V: TRBV29-1
D: TRBD1
size: few
J: TRBJ1-1

DNA: TGTGTCAGCAGCAACCGACAGGGTAGTTCCTACGAGCAGTACTTC
CDR3: CVSSNRQGSSYEQYF
V: TRBV5-5
D: TRBD1
size: .
J: TRBJ2-7

DNA: TGCAGTGCTAGATTTAGACTGAACACTGAAGCTTTCTTT
CDR3: CSARFRLNTEAFF
V: TRBV20-1
D: .
size: .
J: TRBJ1-1

DNA: TGTGCCAGCAGCTCAAGTCCAGTTAGTAATGGCTACACCTTC
CDR3: CASSSSPVSNGYTF
V: TRBV11-2
D: .
size: many
J: TRBJ1-2

DNA: TGTGCCAGCAGTTGGCCGGTAGGCAGGGTGACGAACACTGAAGCTTTCTTT
CDR3: CASSWPVGRVTNTEAFF
V: TRBV7-6
D: .
size: many
J: TRBJ1-1

DNA: TGTGCCAGCAGCTCGGGAGCGGGGACAGGGGGTTTTTCACCCCTCCACTTT
CDR3: CASSSGAGTGGFSPLHF
V: TRBV5-4
D: TRBD1
size: many
J: TRBJ1-6

DNA: TGTGCCAGTAGTATAGTAGCAGGCGGCTCTTACAACTATGGCTACACCTTC
CDR3: CASSIVAGGSYNYGYTF
V: TRBV19
D: .
size: many
J: TRBJ1-2

DNA: TGTGCCAGCAGTTCCCCGAGTCTAAGGCCCTATGGCTACACCTTC
CDR3: CASSSPSLRPYGYTF
V: TRBV6-5
D: .
size: few
J: TRBJ1-2

DNA: TGTGCCAGCAGCGTAACCTCTCGGATGGCTGGAAACACCATATATTTT
CDR3: CASSVTSRMAGNTIYF
V: TRBV9
D: .
size: .
J: TRBJ1-3

DNA: TGCAGTGCTAGAGTGGATAGCAATCAGCCCCAGCATTTT
CDR3: CSARVDSNQPQHF
V: TRBV20-1
D: .
size: few
J: TRBJ1-5

DNA: TGTGCCAGCAGTCTCTTTGGCCGGGACAGGATCTCAGGAGGCTACACCTTC
CDR3: CASSLFGRDRISGGYTF
V: TRBV11-2
D: TRBD1
size: many
J: TRBJ1-2

DNA: TGCAGTGCTAGAGATCGGGCGGGGAGCTCCTACAATGAGCAGTTCTTC
CDR3: CSARDRAGSSYNEQFF
V: TRBV20-1
D: .
size: many
J: TRBJ2-1

DNA: TGTGCCATCAGCCGCCGGACAGGGGGTGGGGCCAACGTCCTGACTTTC
CDR3: CAISRRTGGGANVLTF
V: TRBV10-3
D: TRBD1
size: few
J: TRBJ2-6

DNA: TGTGCCAGCAGGTCCCCAACAGGGGACGGAGAGACCCAGTACTTC
CDR3: CASRSPTGDGETQYF
V: TRBV7-2
D: TRBD1
size: .
J: TRBJ2-5

DNA: TGTGCCACGCGAGGACAGGTTAGCAATCAGCCCCAGCATTTT
CDR3: CATRGQVSNQPQHF
V: TRBV10-3
D: TRBD1
size: many
J: TRBJ1-5

DNA: TGTGCCAGCAGCCAAGATTTCGGGAAAAACATTCAGTACTTC
CDR3: CASSQDFGKNIQYF
V: TRBV3-1
D: .
size: few
J: TRBJ2-4

DNA: TGTGCCAGCACGGGCCTACCGTCTGGGGCCAACGTCCTGACTTTC
CDR3: CASTGLPSGANVLTF
V: TRBV2
D: .
size: many
J: TRBJ2-6

DNA: TGCAGCGTTGGCGCCATTTTGGACAGCTACACCTTC
CDR3: CSVGAILDSYTF
V: TRBV29-1
D: .
size: .
J: TRBJ1-2

DNA: TGCAGCGTTCGAAGCGGAGGGGAGCTGTTTTTT
CDR3: CSVRSGGELFF
V: TRBV29-1
D: .
size: .
J: TRBJ2-2

DNA: TGCAGCGTTGAAGGTGGACAGGGGAACAATGAGCAGTTCTTC
CDR3: CSVEGGQGNNEQFF
V: TRBV29-1
D: TRBD1
size: few
J: TRBJ2-1

DNA: TGTGCCAGCAGCTACCCCCGAGGGGATACGCAGTATTTT
CDR3: CASSYPRGDTQYF
V: TRBV7-9
D: .
size: .
J: TRBJ2-3

DNA: TGCGCCAGCAGCTTGGTTCCAGGGGGCTTAGACGAGCAGTACTTC
CDR3: CASSLVPGGLDEQYF
V: TRBV5-1
D: TRBD1
size: .
J: TRBJ2-7

DNA: TGCGCCAGCAGCCAAGATCCGGGGGCCTACGAGCAGTACTTC
CDR3: CASSQDPGAYEQYF
V: TRBV4-3
D: .
size: .
J: TRBJ2-7

DNA: TGTGCCAGCAGCTCGACCGAGTCTGGGGCCAACGTCCTGACTTTC
CDR3: CASSSTESGANVLTF
V: TRBV7-3
D: .
size: many
J: TRBJ2-6

DNA: TGTGCCAGCAGGCCGCACAGCAATCAGCCCCAGCATTTT
CDR3: CASRPHSNQPQHF
V: TRBV28
D: .
size: many
J: TRBJ1-5

DNA: TGTGCCAGCAGTACCGGGACAGGTCTGAACACTGAAGCTTTCTTT
CDR3: CASSTGTGLNTEAFF
V: TRBV3-1
D: TRBD1
size: many
J: TRBJ1-1

DNA: TGTGCCAGCAGCCCCGGACCCTCGGTGGATGAAAAACTGTTTTTT
CDR3: CASSPGPSVDEKLFF
V: TRBV6-5
D: .
size: few
J: TRBJ1-4

DNA: TGTGCTAGCAGCTTAGGCCACTCTGGGGCCAACGTCCTGACTTTC
CDR3: CASSLGHSGANVLTF
V: TRBV7-7
D: .
size: many
J: TRBJ2-6

DNA: TGCAGTGCCGTTTTTGAGAGTGGGACTGAAGCTTTCTTT
CDR3: CSAVFESGTEAFF
V: TRBV20-1
D: .
size: .
J: TRBJ1-1

DNA: TGTGCCAGCAGCCCCCGGAACAATGAGCAGTTCTTC
CDR3: CASSPRNNEQFF
V: TRBV13
D: .
size: many
J: TRBJ2-1

DNA: TGCGCCAGTCTACAGGGGATAGCTACTGGCACAGATACGCAGTATTTT
CDR3: CASLQGIATGTDTQYF
V: TRBV5-1
D: TRBD1
size: many
J: TRBJ2-3

DNA: TGCAGTGCTAGAACGGGACAGGGTCATGTTATCTATGGCTACACCTTC
CDR3: CSARTGQGHVIYGYTF
V: TRBV20-1
D: TRBD1
size: many
J: TRBJ1-2

DNA: TGTGCCAGCAGCCGTATGGGGACAGGCGATGAGCAGTTCTTC
CDR3: CASSRMGTGDEQFF
V: TRBV6-4
D: TRBD1
size: medium-sized
J: TRBJ2-1

DNA: TGTGCCTCCGCACCGCGAGGCACTGAAGCTTTCTTT
CDR3: CASAPRGTEAFF
V: TRBV30
D: .
size: .
J: TRBJ1-1

DNA: TGTGCCAGCGGGTTAGGGGCTGGCGATCAGCCCCAGCATTTT
CDR3: CASGLGAGDQPQHF
V: TRBV6-6
D: .
size: many
J: TRBJ1-5

DNA: TGCAGCGTTCCCTCTAGGACTGAAGCTTTCTTT
CDR3: CSVPSRTEAFF
V: TRBV29-1
D: .
size: .
J: TRBJ1-1

DNA: TGTGCCACCAGTGATCCCCTAGAGGGGGGAACCGGGGAGCTGTTTTTT
CDR3: CATSDPLEGGTGELFF
V: TRBV24-1
D: .
size: many
J: TRBJ2-2

DNA: TGTGCCAGCAGCTTAGCGTCGGGGGGCGTTGAAAACATTCAGTACTTC
CDR3: CASSLASGGVENIQYF
V: TRBV7-9
D: .
size: .
J: TRBJ2-4

DNA: TGCAGTGCTAGAACAGGGGTTAGCAATCAGCCCCAGCATTTT
CDR3: CSARTGVSNQPQHF
V: TRBV20-1
D: TRBD1
size: many
J: TRBJ1-5

DNA: TGTGCCAGCAGCTTTAGGGTGGAGGAAAAACTGTTTTTT
CDR3: CASSFRVEEKLFF
V: TRBV5-6
D: .
size: many
J: TRBJ1-4

DNA: TGTGCCAGCAGTGTGGGAGACAGGCACACCGGGGAGCTGTTTTTT
CDR3: CASSVGDRHTGELFF
V: TRBV5-4
D: .
size: .
J: TRBJ2-2

DNA: TGCAGCGTGGACGGTGGGAGGACCACTGAAGCTTTCTTT
CDR3: CSVDGGRTTEAFF
V: TRBV29-1
D: .
size: .
J: TRBJ1-1

DNA: TGTGCCAGCAGCCTTACCGGGAGCAATCAGCCCCAGCATTTT
CDR3: CASSLTGSNQPQHF
V: TRBV7-2
D: .
size: .
J: TRBJ1-5